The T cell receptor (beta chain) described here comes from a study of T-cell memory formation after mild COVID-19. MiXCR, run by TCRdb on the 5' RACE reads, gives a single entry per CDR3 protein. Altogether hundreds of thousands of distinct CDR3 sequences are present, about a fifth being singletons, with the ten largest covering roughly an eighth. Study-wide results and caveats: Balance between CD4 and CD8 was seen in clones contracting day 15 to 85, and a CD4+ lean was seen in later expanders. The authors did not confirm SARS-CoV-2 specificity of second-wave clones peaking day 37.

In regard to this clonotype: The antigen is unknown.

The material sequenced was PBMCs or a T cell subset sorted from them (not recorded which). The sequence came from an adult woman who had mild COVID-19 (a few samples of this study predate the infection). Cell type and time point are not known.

CDR3 amino acids: CASSLGQGAGTF. CDR3 in DNA: TGTGCCAGCAGCTTAGGACAGGGGGCAGGCACCTTC. The rearrangement joins TRBV7-8 to TRBJ1-2; 10 bases agree with TRBD1. Germline V CDR1 and CDR2: SGHVS, FQNEAQ. The V segment lost 1 base and the J segment 13 bases; nucleotides outside the gene matches: 3. This CDR3 has 12 residues.